The rows below give T cell receptor beta chains drawn from one sample of a study of CD8+ T cells in alopecia areata. Assay: immunoSEQ multiplex PCR; the TCRdb copy retains only in-frame clones and omits some. Among about 140,000 clones, 82% were seen once, and the ten largest hold 20% to 25%. The specimen was CD8+ T cells sorted from blood, collected at week 4, from a patient treated with tofacitinib. The receptors were sampled from a human donor with alopecia areata. Both conserved end residues are part of each CDR3. The order of the fields is V gene, J gene, clone size, D gene, CDR3 DNA, CDR3 protein. A D gene is named only where the DNA matches it firmly. Clone size is stated in some rows and not others, as once, few, many or a class when expanded.

v_gene: TRBV11-1; j_gene: TRBJ2-1; abundance: few; d_gene: NA; CDR3nt: TGTGCCAGCAGCCTGTGGAGGGATGCCGGGTACAATGAGCAGTTCTTC; CDR3aa: CASSLWRDAGYNEQFF
v_gene: TRBV7-8; j_gene: TRBJ2-2; abundance: NA; d_gene: NA; CDR3nt: TGTGCCAGCAGCTTAGCTGTAGGAAGTGGCCCCGGGGAGCTGTTTTTT; CDR3aa: CASSLAVGSGPGELFF
v_gene: TRBV5-6; j_gene: TRBJ2-1; abundance: NA; d_gene: NA; CDR3nt: TGTGCCAGCAGCTTTTATTTCGAGGGTGGGGAGCAGTTCTTC; CDR3aa: CASSFYFEGGEQFF
v_gene: TRBV6-5; j_gene: TRBJ2-7; abundance: NA; d_gene: NA; CDR3nt: TGTGCCAGCAAGAAGAGGGGGAGCTCCTACGAGCAGTACTTC; CDR3aa: CASKKRGSSYEQYF
v_gene: TRBV6-1; j_gene: TRBJ2-7; abundance: NA; d_gene: NA; CDR3nt: TGTGCCAGCAGTTCGACAGGTAGTCTGGAGCAGTACTTC; CDR3aa: CASSSTGSLEQYF
v_gene: TRBV30; j_gene: TRBJ2-7; abundance: few; d_gene: NA; CDR3nt: TGTGCCTTAACAACCAGGGCTTCCTACGAGCAGTACTTC; CDR3aa: CALTTRASYEQYF
v_gene: TRBV7-8; j_gene: TRBJ1-5; abundance: NA; d_gene: NA; CDR3nt: TGTGCCAGCAGCTTAGGGCAGGGTTCCAATCAGCCCCAGCATTTT; CDR3aa: CASSLGQGSNQPQHF
v_gene: TRBV7-2; j_gene: TRBJ2-1; abundance: once; d_gene: NA; CDR3nt: TGTGCCAGCACTCCGAGCTCCTACAATGAGCAGTTCTTC; CDR3aa: CASTPSSYNEQFF
v_gene: TRBV7-8; j_gene: TRBJ2-7; abundance: NA; d_gene: NA; CDR3nt: TGTGCCAGCAGCTTAGTACCCAGGGAGCGATACGAGCAGTACTTC; CDR3aa: CASSLVPRERYEQYF
v_gene: TRBV5-1; j_gene: TRBJ2-7; abundance: few; d_gene: NA; CDR3nt: TGCGCCAGCAGCTTATCCCCGCTCATATTGCCCTACGAGCAGTACTTC; CDR3aa: CASSLSPLILPYEQYF
v_gene: TRBV5-4; j_gene: TRBJ2-1; abundance: NA; d_gene: NA; CDR3nt: TGTGCCAGCAGCCCACAGTCGGCCAATGAGCAGTTCTTC; CDR3aa: CASSPQSANEQFF
v_gene: TRBV6-5; j_gene: TRBJ1-1; abundance: NA; d_gene: NA; CDR3nt: TGTGCCAGCAGGGCCGGGGCTACTGAAGCTTTCTTT; CDR3aa: CASRAGATEAFF
v_gene: TRBV6-5; j_gene: TRBJ2-5; abundance: NA; d_gene: TRBD2; CDR3nt: TGTGCCAGCAGAACCCGGGGGGGAGAGACCCAGTACTTC; CDR3aa: CASRTRGGETQYF
v_gene: TRBV4-3; j_gene: TRBJ1-5; abundance: NA; d_gene: TRBD1; CDR3nt: TGCGCCAGCAGCCAAGATAGGGCAGGGGGGTTGAATCAGCCCCAGCATTTT; CDR3aa: CASSQDRAGGLNQPQHF
v_gene: TRBV29-1; j_gene: TRBJ1-2; abundance: NA; d_gene: TRBD1; CDR3nt: TGCAGCGTTGTAACTGGACAGGAAAGAGGGTATGGCTACACCTTC; CDR3aa: CSVVTGQERGYGYTF
v_gene: TRBV7-9; j_gene: TRBJ2-1; abundance: NA; d_gene: NA; CDR3nt: TGTGCCAGCAGCTCCTCATTGGAGAGGCAGTTCTTC; CDR3aa: CASSSSLERQFF
v_gene: TRBV4-3; j_gene: TRBJ2-3; abundance: NA; d_gene: NA; CDR3nt: TGCGCCAGCAGCCAGAGGCCCGGAGACACAGATACGCAGTATTTT; CDR3aa: CASSQRPGDTDTQYF
v_gene: TRBV4-1; j_gene: TRBJ2-2; abundance: NA; d_gene: TRBD1; CDR3nt: TGCGCCAGCAGCAGAGGGACAGGGCCCCCCACCGGGGAGCTGTTTTTT; CDR3aa: CASSRGTGPPTGELFF
v_gene: TRBV4-1; j_gene: TRBJ2-5; abundance: NA; d_gene: NA; CDR3nt: TGCGCCAGCAGCCAAGAAATCGGCGGTGGGGAGACCCAGTACTTC; CDR3aa: CASSQEIGGGETQYF
v_gene: TRBV4-1; j_gene: TRBJ1-2; abundance: NA; d_gene: NA; CDR3nt: TGCGCCAGCAGCCAAGATGGTATGGGGGACTATGGCTACACCTTC; CDR3aa: CASSQDGMGDYGYTF
v_gene: TRBV7-9; j_gene: TRBJ2-1; abundance: once; d_gene: TRBD2; CDR3nt: TGTGCCAGCAGCCCCCCGCTAGCGGGGGTGCATGAGCAGTTCTTC; CDR3aa: CASSPPLAGVHEQFF
v_gene: TRBV7-8; j_gene: TRBJ2-3; abundance: few; d_gene: NA; CDR3nt: TGTGCCAGCAGCACGGAGGGGGGGTACACAGATACGCAGTATTTT; CDR3aa: CASSTEGGYTDTQYF
v_gene: TRBV7-2; j_gene: TRBJ2-7; abundance: NA; d_gene: TRBD1; CDR3nt: TGTGCCAGCAGCACCTGGACAGGGTCGGACGAGCAGTACTTC; CDR3aa: CASSTWTGSDEQYF
v_gene: TRBV6-5; j_gene: TRBJ2-5; abundance: few; d_gene: NA; CDR3nt: TGTGCCAGCAGTTACTCGATGTACAACCAAGAGACCCAGTACTTC; CDR3aa: CASSYSMYNQETQYF
v_gene: TRBV15; j_gene: TRBJ2-7; abundance: NA; d_gene: TRBD1; CDR3nt: TGTGCCACCAGCACTGACAGGGGTAGCTACGAGCAGTACTTC; CDR3aa: CATSTDRGSYEQYF
v_gene: TRBV4-3; j_gene: TRBJ2-6; abundance: NA; d_gene: NA; CDR3nt: TGCGCCAGCAGCCACCGGACAGAAGGCTCTGGGGCCAACGTCCTGACTTTC; CDR3aa: CASSHRTEGSGANVLTF
v_gene: TRBV7-9; j_gene: TRBJ2-1; abundance: once; d_gene: NA; CDR3nt: TGTGCCAGCAGCTCTCCCTACGGGCACAATGAGCAGTTCTTC; CDR3aa: CASSSPYGHNEQFF
v_gene: TRBV6-5; j_gene: TRBJ2-1; abundance: NA; d_gene: NA; CDR3nt: TGTGCCAGCGGTGTGGGTCCTAACAATGAGCAGTTCTTC; CDR3aa: CASGVGPNNEQFF
v_gene: TRBV5-1; j_gene: TRBJ2-7; abundance: once; d_gene: TRBD1; CDR3nt: TGCGCCAGCAGCTCCAGGGGGCCCACCTACGAGCAGTACTTC; CDR3aa: CASSSRGPTYEQYF
v_gene: TRBV7-9; j_gene: TRBJ2-5; abundance: NA; d_gene: NA; CDR3nt: TGTGCCAGCAGCTTCCGACGGATGGAGACCCAGTACTTC; CDR3aa: CASSFRRMETQYF
v_gene: TRBV13; j_gene: TRBJ1-1; abundance: NA; d_gene: NA; CDR3nt: TGTGCCAGCAGCTTAGGGCCCCGGGGCACTGAAGCTTTCTTT; CDR3aa: CASSLGPRGTEAFF
v_gene: TRBV7-9; j_gene: TRBJ2-1; abundance: NA; d_gene: TRBD2; CDR3nt: TGTGCCAGCAACGGACTAGCGGGGGAGTACAATGAGCAGTTCTTC; CDR3aa: CASNGLAGEYNEQFF
v_gene: TRBV6-1; j_gene: TRBJ2-7; abundance: few; d_gene: TRBD1; CDR3nt: TGTGCCAGCGCCGGGACAGGGGGTACGGCAGAGCAGTACTTC; CDR3aa: CASAGTGGTAEQYF
v_gene: TRBV7-2; j_gene: TRBJ2-7; abundance: NA; d_gene: NA; CDR3nt: TGTGCCAGCAGCTTAGGGGGTCACTCGGCGTACGAGCAGTACTTC; CDR3aa: CASSLGGHSAYEQYF
v_gene: TRBV29-1; j_gene: TRBJ2-1; abundance: NA; d_gene: NA; CDR3nt: TGCAGCGCAAAGCCTAGCGACCATGAGCAGTTCTTC; CDR3aa: CSAKPSDHEQFF
v_gene: TRBV4-2; j_gene: TRBJ2-2; abundance: NA; d_gene: TRBD2; CDR3nt: TGTGCCAGCAGCCATATAGCGGGGGGGAGCACCGGGGAGCTGTTTTTT; CDR3aa: CASSHIAGGSTGELFF
v_gene: TRBV4-2; j_gene: TRBJ2-7; abundance: NA; d_gene: TRBD2; CDR3nt: TGTGCCAGCAGCCAGGGCCGGCCTAGCGGGGGGCATTACGAACAGTACTTC; CDR3aa: CASSQGRPSGGHYEQYF